Given below is one TCR beta chain in context. Its antigen is not known. The CDR3 consists of 16 residues. CDR1 and CDR2 (germline): SGHRS, YFSETQ. It was healthy bone marrow donors who served as donors. This sample was included in a study of cytomegalovirus exposure and HLA in healthy donors. The study ran its PCR with 60 Vbeta and 13 Jbeta primers. Sequencing was performed with immunoSEQ multiplex PCR; in TCRdb, only in-frame clones are kept and a portion is missing. The sample shows just over 200,000 clones, more than 60% of them seen only once. General study results and limits: Sequencing likely generated an artifact that appeared as a cluster of highly shared sequence variants. Earlier analysis looked at TCR beta V segments, and most were productive about 87% or about 30% of the time. A later analysis linked fewer than 20,000 TCR beta sequences to HLA alleles at 0.05 false discovery rate.

V usage is TRBV5-1 and J usage is TRBJ2-5; 10 nucleotides match TRBD1. The J call may be wrong; the DNA end is better matched by TRBJ2-7. The TCR was taken from a man aged 50 or older in good health and CMV-seronegative. Sequences were obtained from PBMCs. As DNA, the CDR3 is TGCGCCAGCAGCCCGGGACAGGGGATGCACTCCTACGAGCAGTACTTC. The encoded protein is CASSPGQGMHSYEQYF.